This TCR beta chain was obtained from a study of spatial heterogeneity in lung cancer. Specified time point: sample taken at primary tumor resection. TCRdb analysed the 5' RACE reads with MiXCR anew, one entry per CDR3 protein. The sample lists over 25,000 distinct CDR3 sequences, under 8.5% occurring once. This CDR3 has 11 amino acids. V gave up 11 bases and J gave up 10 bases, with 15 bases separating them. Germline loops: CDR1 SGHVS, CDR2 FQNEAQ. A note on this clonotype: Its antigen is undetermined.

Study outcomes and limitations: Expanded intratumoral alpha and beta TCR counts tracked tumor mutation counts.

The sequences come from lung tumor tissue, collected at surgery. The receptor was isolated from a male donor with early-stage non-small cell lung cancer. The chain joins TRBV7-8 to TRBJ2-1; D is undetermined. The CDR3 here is CASSRRGEQFF. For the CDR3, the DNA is TGTGCCTCCTCGCGCCGTGGGGAGCAGTTCTTC.